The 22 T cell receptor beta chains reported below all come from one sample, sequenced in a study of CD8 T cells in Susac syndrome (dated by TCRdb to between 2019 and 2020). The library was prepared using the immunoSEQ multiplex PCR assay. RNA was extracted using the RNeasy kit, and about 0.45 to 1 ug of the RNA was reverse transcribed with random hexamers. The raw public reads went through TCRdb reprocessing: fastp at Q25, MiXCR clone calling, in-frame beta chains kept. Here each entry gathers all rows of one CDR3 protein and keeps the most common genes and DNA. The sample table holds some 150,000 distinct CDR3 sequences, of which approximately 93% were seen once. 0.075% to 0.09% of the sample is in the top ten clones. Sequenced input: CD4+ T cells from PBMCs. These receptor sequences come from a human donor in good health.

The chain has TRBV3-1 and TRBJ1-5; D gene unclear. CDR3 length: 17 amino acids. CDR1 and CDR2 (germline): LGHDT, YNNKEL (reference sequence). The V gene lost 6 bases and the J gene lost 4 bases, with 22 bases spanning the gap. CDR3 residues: CASSPVLPGGTNQPQHF. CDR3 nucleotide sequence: TGTGCCAGCAGTCCCGTCCTCCCTGGTGGTACTAATCAGCCCCAGCATTTT.

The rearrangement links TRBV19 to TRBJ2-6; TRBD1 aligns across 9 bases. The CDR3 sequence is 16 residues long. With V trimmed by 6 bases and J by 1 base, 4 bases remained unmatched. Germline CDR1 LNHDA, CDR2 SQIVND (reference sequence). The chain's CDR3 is CASSQDRGSGANVLTF. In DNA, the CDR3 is TGTGCCAGTAGCCAGGACAGGGGATCTGGGGCCAACGTCCTGACTTTC.

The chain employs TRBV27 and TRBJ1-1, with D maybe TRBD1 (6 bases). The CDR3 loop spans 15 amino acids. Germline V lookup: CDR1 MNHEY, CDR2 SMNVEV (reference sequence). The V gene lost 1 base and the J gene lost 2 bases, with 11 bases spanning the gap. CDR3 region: CASSLWGASNTEAFF. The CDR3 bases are TGTGCCAGCAGTTTATGGGGGGCTAGCAACACTGAAGCTTTCTTT.

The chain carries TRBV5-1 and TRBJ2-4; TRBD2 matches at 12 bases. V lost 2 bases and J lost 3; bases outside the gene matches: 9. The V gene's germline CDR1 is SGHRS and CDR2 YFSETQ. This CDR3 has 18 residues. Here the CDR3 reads CASSLARPGLAGKNIQYF. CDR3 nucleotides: TGCGCCAGCAGCTTAGCCCGACCGGGACTAGCGGGCAAAAACATTCAGTACTTC.

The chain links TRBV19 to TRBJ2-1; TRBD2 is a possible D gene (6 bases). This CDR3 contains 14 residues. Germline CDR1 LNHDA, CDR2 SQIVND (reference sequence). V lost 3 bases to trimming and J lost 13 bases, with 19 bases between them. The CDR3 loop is CASSISGAAGGQFF. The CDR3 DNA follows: TGTGCCAGTAGTATTAGCGGAGCCGCCGGAGGACAGTTCTTC.

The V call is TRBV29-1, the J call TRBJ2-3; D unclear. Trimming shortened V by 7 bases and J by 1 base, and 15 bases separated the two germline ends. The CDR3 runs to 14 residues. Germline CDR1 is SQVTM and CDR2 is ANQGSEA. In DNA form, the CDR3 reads TGCAGCGCCCAGCCGGCGAAGGGCACAGATACGCAGTATTTT. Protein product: CSAQPAKGTDTQYF.

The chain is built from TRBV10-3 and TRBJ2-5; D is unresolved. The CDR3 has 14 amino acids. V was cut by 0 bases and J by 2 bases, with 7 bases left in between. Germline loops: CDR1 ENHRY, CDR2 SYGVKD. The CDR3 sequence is CAISESVQQETQYF. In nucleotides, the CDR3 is TGTGCCATCAGTGAGTCTGTGCAGCAAGAGACCCAGTACTTC.

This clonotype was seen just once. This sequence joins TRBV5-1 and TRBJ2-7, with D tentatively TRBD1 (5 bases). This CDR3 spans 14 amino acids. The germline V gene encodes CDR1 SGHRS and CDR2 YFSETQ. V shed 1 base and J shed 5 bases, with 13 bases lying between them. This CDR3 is CASSLRGFDDEQYF. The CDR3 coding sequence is TGCGCCAGCAGCTTGAGGGGTTTCGACGACGAGCAGTACTTC.

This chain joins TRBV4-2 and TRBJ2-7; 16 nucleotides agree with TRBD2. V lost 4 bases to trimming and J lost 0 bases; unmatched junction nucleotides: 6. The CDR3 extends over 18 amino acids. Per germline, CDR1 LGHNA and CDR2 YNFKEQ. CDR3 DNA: TGTGCCAGCAGCCGGGGACTAGCGGGAGGGCCGAGCTCCTACGAGCAGTACTTC. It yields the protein CASSRGLAGGPSSYEQYF.

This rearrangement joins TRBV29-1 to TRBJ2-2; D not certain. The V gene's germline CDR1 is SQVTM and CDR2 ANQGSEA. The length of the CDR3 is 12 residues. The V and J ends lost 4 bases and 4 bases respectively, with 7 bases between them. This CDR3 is CSVGFPTGELFF. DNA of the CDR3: TGCAGCGTTGGTTTCCCCACCGGGGAGCTGTTTTTT.

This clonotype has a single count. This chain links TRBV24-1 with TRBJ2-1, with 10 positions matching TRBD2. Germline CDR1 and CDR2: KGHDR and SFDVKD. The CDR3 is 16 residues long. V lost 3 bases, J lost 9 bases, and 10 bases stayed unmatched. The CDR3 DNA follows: TGTGCCACCAGTGATCCCCTCCTAGCGGGAGAGGGTGAGCAGTTCTTC. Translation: CATSDPLLAGEGEQFF.

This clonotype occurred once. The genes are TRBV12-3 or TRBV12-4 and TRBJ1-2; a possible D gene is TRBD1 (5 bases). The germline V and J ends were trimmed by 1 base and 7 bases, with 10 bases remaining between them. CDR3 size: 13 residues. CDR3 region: CASSLVQGGGYTF. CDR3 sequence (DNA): TGTGCCAGCAGTTTAGTGCAGGGCGGTGGCTACACCTTC.

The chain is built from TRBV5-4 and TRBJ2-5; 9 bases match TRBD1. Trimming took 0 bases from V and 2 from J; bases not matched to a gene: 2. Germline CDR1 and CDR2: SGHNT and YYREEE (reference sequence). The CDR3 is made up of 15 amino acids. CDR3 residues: CASSLGQGVQETQYF. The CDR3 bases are TGTGCCAGCAGCTTGGGACAGGGGGTACAAGAGACCCAGTACTTC.

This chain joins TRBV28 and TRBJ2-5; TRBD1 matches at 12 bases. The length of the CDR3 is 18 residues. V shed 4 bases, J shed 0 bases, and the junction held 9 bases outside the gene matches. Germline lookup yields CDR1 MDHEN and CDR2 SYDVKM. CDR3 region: CASSSPGQGALYQETQYF. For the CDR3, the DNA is TGTGCCAGCAGTTCTCCGGGACAGGGGGCTCTGTACCAAGAGACCCAGTACTTC.

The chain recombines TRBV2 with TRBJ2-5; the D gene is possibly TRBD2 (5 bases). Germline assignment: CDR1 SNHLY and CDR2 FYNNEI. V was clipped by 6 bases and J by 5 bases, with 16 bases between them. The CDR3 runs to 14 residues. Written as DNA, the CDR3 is TGTGCCAGCAGCCGGGGTCTTGATGTGGAGACCCAGTACTTC. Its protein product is CASSRGLDVETQYF.

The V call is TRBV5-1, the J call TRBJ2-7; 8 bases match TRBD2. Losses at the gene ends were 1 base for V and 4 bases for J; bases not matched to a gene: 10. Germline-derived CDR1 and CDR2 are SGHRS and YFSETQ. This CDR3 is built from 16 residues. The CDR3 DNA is TGCGCCAGCAGCTTGCACCTAGCGGGCTCCGGGTACGAGCAGTACTTC. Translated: CASSLHLAGSGYEQYF. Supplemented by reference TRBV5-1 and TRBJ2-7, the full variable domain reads KAGVTQTPRYLIKTRGQQVTLSCSPISGHRSVSWYQQTPGQGLQFLFEYFSETQRNKGNFPGRFSGRQFSNSRSEMNVSTLELGDSALYLCASSLHLAGSGYEQYFGPGTRLTVT.

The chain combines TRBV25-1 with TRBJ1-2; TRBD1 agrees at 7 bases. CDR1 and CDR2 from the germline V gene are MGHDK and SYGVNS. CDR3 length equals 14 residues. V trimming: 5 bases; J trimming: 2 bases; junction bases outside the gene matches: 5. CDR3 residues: CASSLQGRNYGYTF. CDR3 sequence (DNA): TGTGCCAGCAGTTTACAGGGGAGAAACTATGGCTACACCTTC.

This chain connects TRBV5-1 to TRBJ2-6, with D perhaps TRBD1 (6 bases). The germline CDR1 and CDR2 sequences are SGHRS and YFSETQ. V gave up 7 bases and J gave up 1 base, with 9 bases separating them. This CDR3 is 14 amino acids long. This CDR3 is CASGTGSGANVLTF. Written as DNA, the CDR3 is TGCGCCAGCGGCACAGGGTCTGGGGCCAACGTCCTGACTTTC.

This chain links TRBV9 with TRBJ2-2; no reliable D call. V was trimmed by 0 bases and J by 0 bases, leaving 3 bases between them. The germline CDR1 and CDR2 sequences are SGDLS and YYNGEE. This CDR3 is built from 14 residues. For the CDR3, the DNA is TGTGCCAGCAGCGTAGCCACGAACACCGGGGAGCTGTTTTTT. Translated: CASSVATNTGELFF. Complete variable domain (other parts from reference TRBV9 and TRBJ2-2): DSGVTQTPKHLITATGQRVTLRCSPRSGDLSVYWYQQSLDQGLQFLIQYYNGEERAKGNILERFSAQQFPDLHSELNLSSLELGDSALYFCASSVATNTGELFFGEGSRLTVL.

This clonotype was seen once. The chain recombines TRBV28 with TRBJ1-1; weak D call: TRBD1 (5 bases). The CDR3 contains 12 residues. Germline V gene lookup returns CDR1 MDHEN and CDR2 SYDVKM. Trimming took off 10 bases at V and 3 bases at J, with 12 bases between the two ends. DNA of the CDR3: TGTGCCACAGCACTCAGGGACACTGAAGCTTTCTTT. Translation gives CATALRDTEAFF.

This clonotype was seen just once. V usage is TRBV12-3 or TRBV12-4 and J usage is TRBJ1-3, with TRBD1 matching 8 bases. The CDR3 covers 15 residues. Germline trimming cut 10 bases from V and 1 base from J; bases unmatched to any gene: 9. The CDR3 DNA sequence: TGTGCCACCAGGACAGGGCCGCTTTCTGGAAACACCATATATTTT. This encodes CATRTGPLSGNTIYF.

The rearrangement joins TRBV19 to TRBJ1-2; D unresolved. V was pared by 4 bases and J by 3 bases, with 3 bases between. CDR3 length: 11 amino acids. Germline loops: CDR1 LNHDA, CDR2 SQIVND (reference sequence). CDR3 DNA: TGTGCCAGTAGTAACTACTATGGCTACACCTTC. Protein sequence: CASSNYYGYTF.